A selection of T cell receptor beta chains follows, all from one sample in a study of CD8+CD57+ T cells in acquired aplastic anemia. Each CDR3 protein is one row after TCRdb ran MiXCR on the reads. The table includes 150,000 to 200,000 distinct CDR3 sequences, roughly 48% detected once. Sequencing input: sorted CD4+, CD8+, or CD8+CD57+ T cells (not recorded which) from PBMCs. The source of these receptors is a human donor with aplastic anemia. The CDR3 runs from the conserved cysteine through the conserved F or W. Each record gives: D gene, V gene, CDR3 protein. The D gene is left open where the match is weak.

D: .; V: TRBV3-1; CDR3: CASSQVTESPLHF
D: TRBD2; V: TRBV3-1; CDR3: CASSQDPTSGVGTQYF
D: .; V: TRBV19; CDR3: CASSIVVWEAFF
D: TRBD2; V: TRBV27; CDR3: CASSLWVAGGLNEQFF
D: TRBD1; V: TRBV24-1; CDR3: CATSLTGGNYDYTF
D: .; V: TRBV7-9; CDR3: CASSFDDTEAFF
D: TRBD1; V: TRBV11-2; CDR3: CASSLGIDRGRAGELFF
D: .; V: TRBV7-8; CDR3: CASSQRGAQYF
D: .; V: TRBV19; CDR3: CASSPRRTVNTEAFF
D: TRBD2; V: TRBV11-1; CDR3: CASSLAASGSSYEQYF